Sequencing of this T cell receptor (beta chain) was carried out in a study of T cell responses to AZD1222 COVID-19 vaccine. Profiled with immunoSEQ multiplex PCR; TCRdb holds only in-frame clones, not every one. The sample includes approximately 120,000 clones, nearly 90% of them seen just once. The sample here was peripheral blood, taken 28 days after the second AZD1222 dose. The sequence derives from an adult who received the AZD1222 COVID-19 vaccine.

The chain's CDR3 is CATSDTPRTGGNTIYF. CDR3 nucleotides: TGTGCCACCAGTGACACCCCCCGGACAGGCGGAAACACCATATATTTT. The chain links TRBV24-1 to TRBJ1-3; 7 nucleotides match TRBD1. CDR1 is KGHDR and CDR2 is SFDVKD in the germline V gene. The CDR3 runs to 16 residues. V shed 4 bases and J 4 bases; nucleotides not matched to a gene: 9.